These 18 T cell receptor beta chains were sequenced from one sample in a study of T cells in Graves' hyperthyroidism and ophthalmopathy (dated 2019 in TCRdb). The method behind the library was multiplex PCR. The instrument was an Illumina HiSeq 2000. TCR beta CDR3 regions were amplified from RNA transcripts. For the first round of RT-PCR on the TCR CDR3, the HTBI primer set was used together with the Qiagen OneStep RT-PCR kit. The public reads were quality trimmed at Q25 with fastp and then assembled into clones with MiXCR by TCRdb, keeping productive beta chains. Merged by CDR3 protein, the rows form single entries marked with the most common genes and DNA. The sample table shows 300,000 to 450,000 distinct CDR3 sequences, and roughly 17% are seen once. The ten largest clones add up to roughly a third of the sample. The specimen was blood. The receptors here all came from a woman aged 25 to 45 with Graves' hyperthyroidism that later progressed to Graves' ophthalmopathy.

This clonotype was recorded at least ten times. V gene TRBV6-1 combines with J gene TRBJ2-7; TRBD1 matches 8 bases. CDR1 is MNHNS and CDR2 is SASEGT in the germline V gene. The V segment lost 5 bases and the J segment 2 bases; nucleotides outside the gene matches: 14. The CDR3 is 17 residues long. This CDR3 reads CASSRRGPGQGAYEQYF. DNA for the CDR3: TGTGCCAGCAGTCGACGGGGGCCCGGACAGGGAGCCTACGAGCAGTACTTC.

J is TRBJ1-2 and V is TRBV12-5, with TRBD1 matching 7 bases. Germline V gene lookup returns CDR1 LGHNT and CDR2 FRNRAP. CDR3 length: 18 amino acids. Trimming at V came to 2 bases and at J to 4 bases, leaving 16 bases not matched to a gene. Here the CDR3 reads CASGLYVGRGTELYGYTF. The CDR3, as DNA: TGTGCTAGTGGTTTGTACGTAGGGAGAGGGACAGAGCTCTATGGCTACACCTTC.

The chain links TRBV19 to TRBJ1-1; the match to TRBD1 covers 7 bases. J was trimmed by 1 base and V by 4 bases; bases with no gene match: 3. This CDR3 has 14 residues. From germline, CDR1 is LNHDA and CDR2 SQIVND (reference sequence). CDR3 nucleotides: TGTGCCAGTAGTAAACAGGGGTCGAACACTGAAGCTTTCTTT. Its translation is CASSKQGSNTEAFF.

V and J are TRBV5-1 and TRBJ2-4, with D perhaps TRBD1 (5 bases). Trimming shortened V by 0 bases and J by 1 base, and 14 bases separated the two germline ends. CDR1 SGHRS and CDR2 YFSETQ come from the germline V gene. This CDR3 region has 17 residues. The CDR3 coding sequence is TGCGCCAGCAGCTTGGTTGGGGCCCCCGGGGCCAAAAACATTCAGTACTTC. Protein product: CASSLVGAPGAKNIQYF.

This clonotype has at least ten counts. The chain is built from TRBV28 and TRBJ2-2; 7 bases line up with TRBD1. The CDR3 loop spans 14 amino acids. After removal of 4 bases from V and 5 bases from J, the junction contained 4 bases not matched to a gene. Germline V gene data show CDR1 as MDHEN and CDR2 as SYDVKM. As DNA, the CDR3 is TGTGCCAGCAGTTACAGGGGAAAAACCGGGGAGCTGTTTTTT. Residues: CASSYRGKTGELFF.

This clonotype was observed many times. This chain joins TRBV5-8 and TRBJ2-1; 7 nucleotides agree with TRBD2. There are 16 residues in the CDR3. Trimming removed 4 bases from V and 4 bases from J; junction bases left unmatched: 11. Germline V CDR1 and CDR2: SGHTS, YDEGEE. The chain's CDR3 is CASSAVWRESYNEQFF. The CDR3 DNA sequence: TGTGCCAGCAGCGCCGTTTGGCGGGAGAGTTACAATGAGCAGTTCTTC.

This clonotype was found many times. The chain joins TRBV20-1 to TRBJ2-7; a weak D match, TRBD2 (6 bases). V was shortened by 1 base and J by 3 bases, with 22 bases between the two germline ends. CDR1 and CDR2 from the germline V gene are DFQATT and SNEGSKA (reference sequence). The CDR3 sequence is 17 residues long. The CDR3 here is CSARAPTKTSNHYEQYF. The CDR3 DNA reads TGCAGTGCTAGAGCCCCAACTAAAACTAGCAACCACTACGAGCAGTACTTC.

V is TRBV4-1 and J is TRBJ2-2; a weak D match, TRBD2 (5 bases). CDR1 and CDR2 from the germline V gene are MGHRA and YSYEKL. Trimming pared 6 bases from V and 4 bases from J, leaving 18 bases between. The CDR3 extends over 16 amino acids. CDR3 amino acids: CASSPTGLRGTGELFF. CDR3 in DNA: TGCGCCAGCAGTCCTACTGGACTTCGTGGCACCGGGGAGCTGTTTTTT.

This clonotype appeared many times. The chain carries TRBV18 and TRBJ2-7; D not resolved. The CDR3 is 13 amino acids. Germline-derived CDR1 and CDR2 are KGHSH and LQKENI. V lost 0 bases, J lost 3 bases, and 6 bases lay in between. This chain's CDR3 is CASSPPDGYEQYF. The CDR3 DNA follows: TGTGCCAGCTCACCACCGGACGGCTACGAGCAGTACTTC.

This clonotype was counted between two and nine times. A much larger clone differs from this one at a single base, so this may be a read error. The chain links TRBV2 to TRBJ2-1; D call uncertain. CDR1 is SNHLY, CDR2 FYNNEI, per germline. The length of the CDR3 is 14 residues. CDR3 sequence (DNA): TGTGCCAGCAGTGAAGGCAATCGAGCCAATGGGCAGTTCTTC. Its protein is CASSEGNRANGQFF. The full variable domain, in which reference TRBV2 and TRBJ2-1 provide the parts outside the CDR3, is EPEVTQTPSHQVTQMGQEVILRCVPISNHLYFYWYRQILGQKVEFLVSFYNNEISEKSEIFDDQFSVERPDGSNFTLKIRSTKLEDSAMYFCASSEGNRANGQFFGPGTRLTVL.

The table lists this clonotype with many counts. The rearrangement joins TRBV27 to TRBJ2-1; 15 bases are shared with TRBD2. Trimming removed 6 bases from V and 10 bases from J; junction bases left unmatched: 4. CDR3 length: 14 residues. The germline V gene encodes CDR1 MNHEY and CDR2 SMNVEV (reference sequence). DNA for the CDR3: TGTGCCAGCAGCTCCGGGACTAGCGGGAGGGAGCAGTTCTTC. It encodes CASSSGTSGREQFF.

J is TRBJ2-7 and V is TRBV4-1, with a possible D match to TRBD1 (6 bases). Trimming removed 1 base at V and 3 bases at J, with 13 bases between. Germline V gene sequence: CDR1 MGHRA, CDR2 YSYEKL. This CDR3 is 15 amino acids long. This CDR3 is CASSQGGLGYYEQYF. The CDR3 DNA follows: TGCGCCAGCAGCCAAGGGGGGCTAGGGTACTACGAGCAGTACTTC.

The chain recombines TRBV27 with TRBJ1-1, with D maybe TRBD1 (5 bases). Trimming shortened V by 3 bases and J by 5 bases, and 13 bases separated the two germline ends. The CDR3 is made up of 14 amino acids. CDR1 MNHEY and CDR2 SMNVEV come from the germline V gene (reference sequence). The chain's CDR3 is CASSFWGLGTEAFF. The CDR3 DNA is TGTGCCAGCAGTTTTTGGGGCTTGGGTACTGAAGCTTTCTTT.

This clonotype was seen repeatedly, ten times or more. The V and J genes are TRBV9 and TRBJ2-3, with 8 bases matching TRBD2. Germline CDR1 SGDLS, CDR2 YYNGEE. The length of the CDR3 is 15 residues. J gave up 2 bases and V 2 bases, and 4 bases lay outside the gene matches. CDR3 nucleotide sequence: TGTGCCAGCAGCGTCACTAGCGGCTTCACAGATACGCAGTATTTT. This encodes CASSVTSGFTDTQYF.

This clonotype was observed a handful of times. J is TRBJ2-3 and V is TRBV10-3; 8 nucleotides match TRBD1. CDR3 length: 15 amino acids. Trimming cost V 6 bases and J 4 bases; bases outside gene matches: 9. In germline, CDR1 is ENHRY, CDR2 SYGVKD. CDR3 loop: CAIRRQGTGADTQYF. The CDR3 coding sequence is TGTGCCATCAGAAGACAGGGGACAGGCGCAGATACGCAGTATTTT.

This clonotype was observed a handful of times. The rearrangement uses TRBV7-8 and TRBJ1-5; D remains ambiguous. The V gene lost 1 base and the J gene lost 0 bases, with 7 bases spanning the gap. This CDR3 is built from 15 residues. Germline CDR1 is SGHVS and CDR2 is FQNEAQ. The CDR3 nucleotides read TGTGCCAGCAGCTTAGGATTTGGTAGCAATCAGCCCCAGCATTTT. It translates to CASSLGFGSNQPQHF.

The chain is built from TRBV20-1 and TRBJ2-7; D is undetermined. CDR3 length: 11 amino acids. Germline values: CDR1 DFQATT, CDR2 SNEGSKA (reference sequence). The germline V and J ends were trimmed by 6 bases and 4 bases, with 10 bases remaining between them. The CDR3 reads CSAPEGYEQYF. In nucleotides, the CDR3 is TGCAGTGCCCCTGAAGGGTACGAGCAGTACTTC.

This clonotype was seen ten or more times. The genes are TRBV19 and TRBJ1-1, with TRBD1 matching 9 bases. The V gene's germline CDR1 is LNHDA and CDR2 SQIVND (reference sequence). The CDR3 is 14 amino acids. The V gene end was trimmed by 5 bases and the J gene end by 3 bases; junction bases not matched to a gene: 4. This CDR3 is CASSRRQGDTEAFF. As DNA, the CDR3 is TGTGCCAGTAGTCGTCGACAGGGGGACACTGAAGCTTTCTTT.